Below are 19 T cell receptor delta chains sequenced from a single sample in a study of gamma-delta chains in newborns, infants, children. TCRdb reprocessed the reads through CATT. The table shows about 4,100 delta-chain clones, with roughly 0.54% occurring only once. The sample was blood. Source of these receptors: a child who was a newborn, infant or young child, either healthy, febrile or measles-vaccinated (not recorded which).

As concerns this clone: A read error is possible here, since a much larger clone lies one base away. This CDR3 is also generated by other DNA sequences in the sample. V and J are TRDV2 and TRDJ3, with TRDD3 matching over 9 bases. CDR3 length equals 20 residues. The germline CDR1 and CDR2 sequences are GEAIGNYY and EKD. After removal of 3 bases from V and 3 bases from J, the junction contained 14 bases not matched to a gene. CDR3 in amino acids: CACDAVLGDTLVWDTRQMFF. Here the CDR3 DNA reads TGTGCCTGTGACGCTGTACTGGGGGACACGCTCGTCTGGGACACCCGACAGATGTTTTTC.

This clone came up a few times. The TCRdb protein comes from a much larger clone and disagrees with this DNA's translation at residue 12, likely due to a read error; the protein given here is derived from the DNA. This rearrangement joins TRDV2 to TRDJ3; the match to TRDD3 covers 12 bases. The CDR3 is 18 residues long. CDR1 and CDR2 from the germline V gene are GEAIGNYY and EKD. The CDR3 DNA sequence: TGTGCCTGTGACAGTACTGGGGGATACTCCTGGTACACCCGACAGATGTTTTTC. Its translation: CACDSTGGYSWYTRQMFF.

Notes on this clone: The protein that TCRdb holds for this DNA derives from a much larger clone and differs from the translated DNA at residue 10, which likely indicates a read error; the protein shown here is translated from the DNA. The chain uses TRDV2 and TRDJ3; 11 bases agree with TRDD3. The CDR3 is 19 residues long. Germline assignment: CDR1 GEAIGNYY and CDR2 EKD. The junction had 7 bases not matched to a gene; V was cut back by 4 bases and J by 0 bases. CDR3 DNA sequence: TGTGCCTGTGATCGTCTGGGGGATACCCTCTCCTGGGACACCCGACAGATGTTTTTC. This gives the protein CACDRLGDTLSWDTRQMFF.

As to this clone: Translating this DNA gives a protein that differs at residue 16 from the TCRdb one, which belongs to a much larger clone; a read error is likely, and the protein shown is this translation. V is TRDV2 and J is TRDJ3; 7 nucleotides match TRDD3. Germline V gene lookup returns CDR1 GEAIGNYY and CDR2 EKD. This CDR3 has 18 residues. CDR3 nucleotides: TGTGCCTGTGACACCTGGGATACTAGCTCCTGGGACACCCGACAGGTGTTTTTC. Its protein is CACDTWDTSSWDTRQVFF.

The table lists this clone with a few counts. This sequence may be a read error, since a much larger clone differs from it by one base. This sequence joins TRDV2 and TRDJ3; 11 positions match TRDD3. Germline V CDR1 and CDR2: GEAIGNYY, EKD. CDR3 length: 21 residues. The V segment lost 0 bases and the J segment 0 bases; nucleotides outside the gene matches: 9. The DNA of the CDR3 is TGTGCCTGTGACACCACAAGGTACTGGGGGATATGCTCCTGGGACACCCGACAGATGTTTTTC. Its translation is CACDTTRYWGICSWDTRQMFF.

As regards this clone: TCRdb records a much larger clone's protein for this DNA, with a difference at residue 8 that likely arises from a read error; the protein given is the translation of the DNA. V is TRDV2 and J is TRDJ3; D tentatively fits TRDD1 or TRDD3 (5 bases each). In germline, CDR1 is GEAIGNYY, CDR2 EKD. This CDR3 is 18 amino acids long. V lost 2 bases and J 2 bases, leaving 15 bases between the germline ends. This CDR3 is CACDKILEDTWDTRQMFF. CDR3 DNA sequence: TGTGCCTGTGACAAAATACTGGAGGATACCTGGGACACCCGACAGATGTTTTTC.

Comment on this clone: TCRdb records a much larger clone's protein for this DNA, with a difference at residue 15 that likely arises from a read error; the protein given is the translation of the DNA. The chain carries TRDV2 and TRDJ3; 10 positions match TRDD3. Looked up from germline, CDR1 is GEAIGNYY and CDR2 is EKD. There are 17 residues in the CDR3. CDR3 nucleotides: TGTGCCTGTGACATACTGGGGGATCCCTGGGACACCCGACAGGTGTTTTTC. Its translation is CACDILGDPWDTRQVFF.

To note about this clone: The amino acid sequence in TCRdb belongs to a much larger clone and departs from this DNA's translation at residue 9, likely a sequencing read error; the sequence shown is translated from the DNA. The chain combines TRDV2 with TRDJ3; no firm D call. Looked up from germline, CDR1 is GEAIGNYY and CDR2 is EKD. Trimming stripped 0 bases from V and 0 bases from J, with 14 bases between. CDR3 length equals 19 residues. CDR3 DNA: TGTGCCTGTGACACCGGAACTGCTCATGGCTCCTGGGACACCCGACAGATGTTTTTC. It codes for CACDTGTAHGSWDTRQMFF.

This clone was recorded a few times. The protein TCRdb gives is from a much larger clone and does not agree with this DNA's translation at residue 6, likely a read error; the protein shown here comes from the DNA. This chain joins TRDV2 and TRDJ3; the match to TRDD3 covers 10 bases. CDR1 and CDR2 (germline): GEAIGNYY, EKD. V shed 2 bases, J shed 0 bases, and the junction held 6 bases outside the gene matches. The length of the CDR3 is 19 residues. The CDR3 region is CACDNNGGYSSWDTRQMFF. CDR3 bases: TGTGCCTGTGACAATAATGGGGGATACAGCTCCTGGGACACCCGACAGATGTTTTTC.

About this clone: The TCRdb protein comes from a much larger clone and disagrees with this DNA's translation at residue 14, likely due to a read error; the protein given here is derived from the DNA. DNA of the CDR3: TGTGCCTGTGACACCTGGGGGATCTGGGACACCCGACAGACGTTTTTC. This encodes CACDTWGIWDTRQTFF. The chain has TRDV2 and TRDJ3; 8 bases line up with TRDD3. CDR1 is GEAIGNYY and CDR2 is EKD in the germline V gene. The CDR3 is 16 amino acids.

As to this clone: TCRdb's protein and the DNA translation differ at residue 4; the protein here comes from the DNA. J is TRDJ3 and V is TRDV2, with 12 bases aligning to TRDD3. Germline V lookup: CDR1 GEAIGNYY, CDR2 EKD. The length of the CDR3 is 19 residues. The CDR3 here is CACNTWGIRDSWDTRQMFF. The CDR3 bases are TGTGCCTGTAACACCTGGGGGATACGGGACTCCTGGGACACCCGACAGATGTTTTTC.

About this clone itself: A read error is the likely source, as a far larger clone sits one nucleotide away. The identical CDR3 is also encoded by other nucleotide sequences in the sample. This sequence joins TRDV2 and TRDJ1; 10 nucleotides align to TRDD3. V trimming: 0 bases; J trimming: 2 bases; junction bases outside the gene matches: 8. The CDR3 is made up of 17 amino acids. Per germline, CDR1 GEAIGNYY and CDR2 EKD. The CDR3 spells CACDTVLGDRRTDKLIF. The CDR3 nucleotides read TGTGCCTGTGACACCGTGCTGGGGGATAGGCGGACCGATAAACTCATCTTT.

This clone has a handful of counts. The TCRdb protein, from a much larger clone, departs from this DNA's translation at residue 11, likely by read error; the protein shown derives from the DNA. The chain carries TRDV2 and TRDJ3; a weak D match, TRDD3 (6 bases). This CDR3 has 17 amino acids. Germline lookup yields CDR1 GEAIGNYY and CDR2 EKD. The CDR3: CACDGMGGSWGTRQMFF. The CDR3 DNA follows: TGTGCCTGTGACGGGATGGGGGGCTCCTGGGGCACCCGACAGATGTTTTTC.

This clone was counted only a few times. TCRdb records a much larger clone's protein for this DNA, with a difference at residue 13 that likely arises from a read error; the protein given is the translation of the DNA. The J gene is TRDJ3, the V gene TRDV2, with 9 nucleotides matching TRDD3. Germline CDR1 and CDR2: GEAIGNYY and EKD. The length of the CDR3 is 16 residues. CDR3 DNA sequence: TGTGCCTGCGACACCGGGGGATACTGGGACACCCGACCGATGTTTTTC. Protein sequence: CACDTGGYWDTRPMFF.

Points on this clone: Being one base from a much bigger clone, this may be a read error. This chain connects TRDV2 to TRDJ3, with 10 nucleotides matching TRDD3. CDR1 and CDR2 (germline): GEAIGNYY, EKD. This CDR3 comprises 19 residues. CDR3 protein: CARDSTGGLRTWDTRQMFF. The CDR3 nucleotides are TGTGCCCGTGACAGTACTGGGGGATTAAGGACCTGGGACACCCGACAGATGTTTTTC.

Turning to this clone: A far larger clone is one base from this, pointing to a likely read error. This specimen includes other DNA sequences encoding the same CDR3. V is TRDV2 and J is TRDJ3; maybe TRDD3 (5 bases). The CDR3 has 15 residues. Per the germline V gene, CDR1 is GEAIGNYY and CDR2 is EKD. The CDR3 loop is CACDTGFWDTRQMFF. In DNA form, the CDR3 reads TGTGCCTGTGACACGGGATTTTGGGATACCCGACAGATGTTTTTC.

As concerns this clone: One end of the junction fails to match germline, which may point to a read error. The chain employs TRDV2 and TRDJ3; 10 bases are a match to TRDD3. Per germline, CDR1 GEAIGNYY and CDR2 EKD. This CDR3 has 19 residues. The CDR3 DNA reads as TGTGCCTGTGACACTACTGGGGGATGGAGCTCCTGGGACACCCGGCAGATGTTTTTC. Protein sequence: CACDTTGGWSSWDTRQMFF.

As regards this clone: This may come from a read error, since a much larger clone is one base off. Other DNA sequences of this sample code for an identical CDR3. The chain is built from TRDV2 and TRDJ3; 11 bases line up with TRDD3. From germline, CDR1 is GEAIGNYY and CDR2 EKD. CDR3 length: 20 residues. CDR3 residues: CACDSRTGGYTAWDTRQMFF. The CDR3 nucleotides are TGTGCCTGTGACTCCCGTACTGGGGGATATACAGCTTGGGATACCCGACAGATGTTTTTC.

Relative to its sample, this clone is medium-sized. Other nucleotide sequences from this sample produce the same CDR3. V and J are TRDV2 and TRDJ3; 9 bases align to TRDD3. Germline V CDR1 and CDR2: GEAIGNYY, EKD. With 0 bases clipped from V and 0 bases from J, the junction kept 2 bases outside the gene matches. The CDR3 extends over 18 amino acids. CDR3 nucleotides: TGTGCCTGTGACACCTGGGGGATAAACTCCTGGGACACCCGACAGATGTTTTTC. Protein product: CACDTWGINSWDTRQMFF.